Here is one T cell receptor beta chain with its context. The CDR3 runs 16 residues. Germline V gene data show CDR1 as LNHDA and CDR2 as SQIVND (reference sequence). After removal of 3 bases from V and 2 bases from J, the junction contained 6 bases not matched to a gene. TCRdb keeps only in-frame clones here, not all; method: immunoSEQ multiplex PCR. The top ten hold approximately 11% of the sample, which has some 14,000 clones, 55% to 60% seen once. This entry comes from a study of radiation and T cells in renal cell carcinoma. Specified treatment: treatment-naive control, cytoreductive nephrectomy. Here the sequenced sample was tumor tissue, taken from a patient whose treatment was nephrectomy without radiotherapy. The source of this sequence is a man aged 45-65 years with renal cell carcinoma. The J gene is TRBJ1-5, the V gene TRBV19; 8 bases match TRBD1. CDR3 region: CASSMTGVMGNQPQHF. The CDR3 DNA reads TGTGCCAGTAGTATGACAGGGGTAATGGGCAATCAGCCCCAGCATTTT.